Listed below are T cell receptor beta chains from one sample, sequenced in a study of cytomegalovirus exposure and HLA in healthy donors. Assay: immunoSEQ multiplex PCR; the TCRdb copy retains only in-frame clones and omits some. Of 150,000 to 200,000 clones in the sample, 65% to 70% are singletons; the top ten hold 4.5%. Material for sequencing was PBMCs. The receptors stem from a woman aged 18-35 years in good health and CMV-seropositive. Each CDR3 is given with its conserved first and last residue. D genes are given only for firm matches. Some rows mark clone size as missing; the rest say once, few, many or name a class of expanded clone.

>TRBD1|TRBJ2-1|-|TRBV5-1
CASSYTTGGPSSYNEQFF
TGCGCCAGCAGCTACACAACAGGGGGCCCCTCCTCCTACAATGAGCAGTTCTTC
>-|TRBJ1-4|few|TRBV7-6
CASSAERTNEKLFF
TGTGCCAGCAGCGCGGAGCGAACTAATGAAAAACTGTTTTTT
>TRBD2|TRBJ2-5|-|TRBV6-5
CASAGGVQETQYF
TGTGCCAGCGCTGGGGGGGTGCAAGAGACCCAGTACTTC
>-|TRBJ1-2|-|TRBV2
CASSGGRGVGDHGYTF
TGTGCCAGCAGTGGGGGTCGGGGGGTAGGTGATCATGGCTACACCTTC
>TRBD1|TRBJ1-2|-|TRBV5-6
CASSLDGTGYNGGYGYTF
TGTGCCAGCAGCTTGGACGGGACAGGGTATAACGGGGGCTATGGCTACACCTTC
>-|TRBJ1-1|-|TRBV18
CASSPSIPGGNTEAFF
TGTGCCAGCTCACCTTCAATACCGGGTGGGAACACTGAAGCTTTCTTT
>-|TRBJ1-1|-|TRBV30
CAWGSGIEDEAFF
TGTGCCTGGGGATCAGGGATAGAAGATGAAGCTTTCTTT
>TRBD2|TRBJ2-1|-|TRBV10-3
CAISPGLAVNNEQFF
TGTGCCATCAGTCCGGGACTAGCGGTAAACAATGAGCAGTTCTTC
>-|TRBJ1-1|-|TRBV27
CASSTGMPGTEAFF
TGTGCCAGCAGTACTGGAATGCCGGGCACTGAAGCTTTCTTT
>TRBD2|TRBJ2-7|once|TRBV27
CASSPRLAGAYEQYF
TGTGCCAGCAGTCCCAGACTAGCGGGGGCCTACGAGCAGTACTTC
>TRBD1|TRBJ1-1|-|TRBV7-2
CASSPGQGRRANTEAFF
TGTGCCAGCAGCCCAGGACAGGGAAGGAGGGCGAACACTGAAGCTTTCTTT
>TRBD1|TRBJ2-7|-|TRBV11-1
CASSADRGPGEQYF
TGTGCCAGCAGCGCGGACAGGGGGCCGGGCGAGCAGTACTTC
>TRBD1|TRBJ2-1|-|TRBV5-1
CASRPPGQGPSSYNEQFF
TGCGCCAGCAGGCCACCGGGACAGGGGCCCTCCTCCTACAATGAGCAGTTCTTC
>-|TRBJ1-1|few|TRBV5-6
CASSLVHMNTEAFF
TGTGCCAGCAGCTTGGTACATATGAACACTGAAGCTTTCTTT
>-|TRBJ1-4|few|TRBV12-5
CASGTGQPNEKLFF
TGTGCTAGTGGAACAGGACAGCCAAATGAAAAACTGTTTTTT
>-|TRBJ1-1|-|TRBV19
CASSHGNTEAFF
TGTGCCAGTAGTCACGGGAACACTGAAGCTTTCTTT
>-|TRBJ2-6|few|TRBV28
CASSFFSSGANVLTF
TGTGCCAGCAGTTTTTTCAGCTCTGGGGCCAACGTCCTGACTTTC